The next 12 T cell receptor beta chains were all read from a single sample in a study of cytomegalovirus exposure and HLA in healthy donors. Sequencing was performed with immunoSEQ multiplex PCR; in TCRdb, only in-frame clones are kept and a portion is missing. The profile shows approximately 190,000 clones, about 80% of them singletons. The sequenced material came from PBMCs. The source is a man in his late teens or twenties in good health and CMV-seropositive.

The chain joins TRBV4-2 to TRBJ2-5; D perhaps matches TRBD2 (5 bases). Deletions cut 0 bases from V and 5 bases from J, with 10 bases between. This CDR3 has 14 amino acids. Germline loops: CDR1 LGHNA, CDR2 YNFKEQ. As DNA, the CDR3 is TGTGCCAGCAGCCAAGATTCTAGCTTTGAGACCCAGTACTTC. This gives the protein CASSQDSSFETQYF.

The chain is built from TRBV5-6 and TRBJ2-3; possible D gene TRBD2, 5 bases. CDR3 length: 12 residues. The germline V gene has CDR1 SGHDT and CDR2 YYEEEE. V lost 3 bases and J lost 3, with 5 bases in between. The CDR3 nucleotides read TGTGCCAGCAGCTCGGGAACAGATACGCAGTATTTT. This translates into CASSSGTDTQYF.

The chain has TRBV27 and TRBJ2-7, with D perhaps TRBD1 (6 bases). The CDR3 sequence is 13 residues long. Germline V lookup: CDR1 MNHEY, CDR2 SMNVEV (reference sequence). Trimming pared 3 bases from V and 3 bases from J, leaving 9 bases between. The CDR3 region is CASSLGRGYEQYF. The CDR3 DNA sequence: TGTGCCAGCAGTTTGGGCAGGGGCTACGAGCAGTACTTC.

This sequence joins TRBV6-1 and TRBJ1-5; 7 nucleotides agree with TRBD1. Unmatched junction bases numbered 2, after V lost 5 bases and J lost 4 bases. This CDR3 spans 13 amino acids. Germline CDR1 is MNHNS and CDR2 is SASEGT. As DNA, the CDR3 is TGTGCCAGCAGTCTACAGGGGAATCAGCCCCAGCATTTT. Translated, it gives CASSLQGNQPQHF.

The chain has TRBV29-1 and TRBJ2-1, with 12 bases aligning to TRBD2. CDR1 and CDR2 (germline): SQVTM, ANQGSEA. V lost 4 bases to trimming and J lost 9 bases; unmatched junction nucleotides: 7. The CDR3 extends over 14 amino acids. As DNA, the CDR3 is TGCAGCGTTGTCCCGACTAGCGGGAGAAGTGAGCAGTTCTTC. Amino acids: CSVVPTSGRSEQFF.

This chain connects TRBV7-6 to TRBJ2-7, with 7 bases identical to TRBD2. The CDR3 totals 12 residues. V shed 5 bases, J shed 10 bases, and the junction held 8 bases outside the gene matches. The germline CDR1 and CDR2 sequences are SGHVS and FNYEAQ. The CDR3 bases are TGTGCCAGCAGCCCCGGGGGGAGCGTTCAGTACTTC. This translates into CASSPGGSVQYF.

This clone has just a few counts. This chain joins TRBV4-2 and TRBJ1-3; D is perhaps TRBD1 (6 bases). The germline V gene encodes CDR1 LGHNA and CDR2 YNFKEQ. V dropped 0 bases and J dropped 0 bases, with 15 bases sitting between them. The CDR3 has 18 amino acids. The CDR3 sequence: CASSQDGGQSFSGNTIYF. The CDR3 DNA is TGTGCCAGCAGCCAAGATGGTGGACAGTCTTTCTCTGGAAACACCATATATTTT.

The genes are TRBV19 and TRBJ1-2, with TRBD1 as a possible D gene (5 bases). V was shortened by 5 bases and J by 8 bases, with 12 bases between the two germline ends. The CDR3 contains 12 residues. Per germline, CDR1 LNHDA and CDR2 SQIVND (reference sequence). CDR3 bases: TGTGCCAGTAGTTCAGGGATCCGAGGCTACACCTTC. Encoded protein: CASSSGIRGYTF.

This clone was found once. The chain joins TRBV7-7 to TRBJ2-6; D gene unclear. Germline assignment: CDR1 SSHAT and CDR2 FNYEAQ (reference sequence). The CDR3 runs to 13 residues. Deletions cut 5 bases from V and 6 bases from J, with 8 bases between. DNA for the CDR3: TGTGCCAGCAGCGCTTTAGCGGCCAACGTCCTGACTTTC. This codes for CASSALAANVLTF.

V and J are TRBV5-8 and TRBJ1-5; D is unclear. The germline V and J ends were trimmed by 6 bases and 3 bases, with 13 bases remaining between them. The CDR3 covers 14 residues. The germline CDR1 and CDR2 sequences are SGHTS and YDEGEE. CDR3 loop: CASTPPGTNQPQHF. CDR3 coding DNA: TGTGCCAGCACCCCCCCGGGAACCAATCAGCCCCAGCATTTT.

The count of this clone is one. The chain has TRBV9 and TRBJ2-1, with a tentative D call TRBD1 (5 bases). There are 15 residues in the CDR3. Per germline, CDR1 SGDLS and CDR2 YYNGEE. Trimming shortened V by 3 bases and J by 7 bases, and 17 bases separated the two germline ends. CDR3 sequence: CASSAQGRSGNEQFF. The CDR3 nucleotides are TGTGCCAGCAGCGCCCAGGGTAGGTCTGGGAATGAGCAGTTCTTC.

The genes are TRBV5-6 and TRBJ2-7, with TRBD1 matching 9 bases. The germline V gene has CDR1 SGHDT and CDR2 YYEEEE. There are 13 residues in the CDR3. The trim removed 4 bases at V and 5 bases at J, leaving 4 bases unmatched. In DNA, the CDR3 is TGTGCCAGCAGCCTACAGGGGGCCCACGAGCAGTACTTC. Amino acids: CASSLQGAHEQYF.